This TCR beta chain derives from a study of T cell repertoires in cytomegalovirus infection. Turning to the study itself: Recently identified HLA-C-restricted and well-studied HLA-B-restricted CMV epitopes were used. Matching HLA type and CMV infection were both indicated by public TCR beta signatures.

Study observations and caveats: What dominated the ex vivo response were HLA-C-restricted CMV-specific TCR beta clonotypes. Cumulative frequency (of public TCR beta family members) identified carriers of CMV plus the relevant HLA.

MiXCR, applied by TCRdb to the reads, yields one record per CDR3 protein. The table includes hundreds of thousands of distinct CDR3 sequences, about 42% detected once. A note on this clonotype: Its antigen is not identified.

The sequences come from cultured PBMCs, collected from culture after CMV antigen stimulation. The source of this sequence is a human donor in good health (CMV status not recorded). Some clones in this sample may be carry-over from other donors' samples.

DNA for the CDR3: TGTGCCAGCAGTTTAGATCTTAGCGGGGAAAGCACAGATACGCAGTATTTT. The encoded protein is CASSLDLSGESTDTQYF. The rearrangement uses TRBV12-3 or TRBV12-4 and TRBJ2-3; 8 bases line up with TRBD2. This CDR3 spans 17 amino acids. J lost 0 bases, V lost 1 base, and 6 bases had no gene match.